This TCR beta chain was documented in a study of post-analysis software for immune sequencing data. Study results and caveats: TRBV5-6, TRBV5-1 and TRBV20-1 belonged to a set of a handful of TRBV segments that were more frequent in patients than controls.

The CDR3 is 12 amino acids. Per germline, CDR1 SQVTM and CDR2 ANQGSEA. Note on this clonotype: Antigen specificity is unknown.

Included in the TCR beta cDNA libraries were unique molecular identifiers. TCRdb reprocessed the PCR reads via MiXCR and lists one record per CDR3 protein. The profile shows a few hundred thousand distinct CDR3 sequences, approximately 33% of them singletons. The source material was blood. This clonotype was sampled from a girl aged 10 to 17 with multiple sclerosis. V and J are TRBV29-1 and TRBJ1-2, with D unresolved. CDR3 in amino acids: CTIQRADYGYTF. The DNA for the CDR3 is TGCACCATACAGAGAGCGGACTATGGCTACACCTTC.